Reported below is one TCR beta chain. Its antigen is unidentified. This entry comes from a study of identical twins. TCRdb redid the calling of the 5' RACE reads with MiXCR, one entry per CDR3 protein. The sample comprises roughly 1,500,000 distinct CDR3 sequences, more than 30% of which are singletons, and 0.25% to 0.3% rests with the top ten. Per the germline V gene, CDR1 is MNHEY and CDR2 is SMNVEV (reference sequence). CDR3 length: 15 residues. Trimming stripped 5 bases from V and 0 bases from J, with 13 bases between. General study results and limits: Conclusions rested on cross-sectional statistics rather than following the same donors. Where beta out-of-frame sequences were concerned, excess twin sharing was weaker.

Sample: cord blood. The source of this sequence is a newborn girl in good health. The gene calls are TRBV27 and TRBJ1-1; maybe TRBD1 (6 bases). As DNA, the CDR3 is TGTGCCAGCAGTCTCCGACAGGATATGAACACTGAAGCTTTCTTT. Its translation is CASSLRQDMNTEAFF.